This section outlines one T cell receptor beta chain sequence together with its context. The method was immunoSEQ multiplex PCR; TCRdb's version includes in-frame clones alone and lacks a portion of them. The sample shows fewer than 60,000 clones, approximately 92% of them seen only once. The sample originates from a study of cytomegalovirus exposure and HLA in healthy donors. This CDR3 is 15 amino acids long. Germline V gene data show CDR1 as SGHTA and CDR2 as FQGTGA. V shed 0 bases, J shed 8 bases, and the junction held 2 bases outside the gene matches. The rearrangement links TRBV7-3 to TRBJ2-5, with 14 bases lining up with TRBD2. The clonotype originates from a woman aged 18-29 years in good health and CMV-seronegative. The sequencing sample was made of PBMCs. CDR3 nucleotide sequence: TGTGCCAGCAGCTTAACGGGACTAGCGGGAGACACCCAGTACTTC. This gives the protein CASSLTGLAGDTQYF.